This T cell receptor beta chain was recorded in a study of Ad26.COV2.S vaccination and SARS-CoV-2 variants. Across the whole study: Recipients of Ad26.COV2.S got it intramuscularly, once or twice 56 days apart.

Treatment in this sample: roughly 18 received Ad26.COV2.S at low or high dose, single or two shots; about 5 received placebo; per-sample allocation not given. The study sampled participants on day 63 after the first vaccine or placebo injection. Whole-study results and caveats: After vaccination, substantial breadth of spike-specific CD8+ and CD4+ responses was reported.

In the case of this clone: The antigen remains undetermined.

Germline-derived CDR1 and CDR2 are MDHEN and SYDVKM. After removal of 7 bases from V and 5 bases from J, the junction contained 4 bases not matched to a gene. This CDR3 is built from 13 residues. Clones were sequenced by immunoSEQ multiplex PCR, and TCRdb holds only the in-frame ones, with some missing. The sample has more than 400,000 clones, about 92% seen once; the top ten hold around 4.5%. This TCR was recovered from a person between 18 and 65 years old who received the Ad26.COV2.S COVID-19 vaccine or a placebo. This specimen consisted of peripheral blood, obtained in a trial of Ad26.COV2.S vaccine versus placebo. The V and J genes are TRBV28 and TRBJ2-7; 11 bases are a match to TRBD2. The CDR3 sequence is CASTRLAGNEQYF. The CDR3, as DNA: TGTGCCAGCACCCGACTAGCGGGAAACGAGCAGTACTTC.